These T cell receptor beta chains were read from a single sample in a study of blood T cell repertoires in COVID-19. The table came from immunoSEQ multiplex PCR; TCRdb's copy has only in-frame clones and leaves some out. Among fewer than 95,000 clones listed, 86% were seen once. The sample was peripheral blood. These receptors were obtained from a man aged 45-65 years with active or convalescent COVID-19. Each CDR3 is given with its conserved first and last residue.

>TRBV19|TRBJ1-5
CASSFRTGGGQPQHF
>TRBV9|TRBJ2-5
CASSDSLYETQYF
>TRBV28|TRBJ1-5
CASSFTQGAGFQPQHF
>TRBV6-5|TRBJ1-1
CASTPNRNTEAFF
>TRBV2|TRBJ1-6
CASLPGDRDFGSPLHF
>TRBV5-6|TRBJ1-4
CASSSQAGGGEKLFF
>TRBV9|TRBJ2-3
CASSFRTSGSTDTQYF
>TRBV30|TRBJ1-5
CAWSYRSNQPQHF
>TRBV5-6|TRBJ2-3
CASSPGTRTGGTDTQYF
>TRBV5-5|TRBJ1-5
CASSFPGSDQPQHF